Presented here are 5 T cell receptor beta chains from one specimen sequenced in a study of lymphopenia after photon versus proton radiotherapy. Here immunoSEQ multiplex PCR was the method, and the copy in TCRdb shows in-frame clones only, minus some. The sample yields 35,000 to 50,000 clones, 90% to 95% seen once. The starting material was peripheral blood, obtained from a patient treated with photon-based radiotherapy. These receptors came from a man aged 55-75 years with cholangiocarcinoma.

This chain uses TRBV18 with TRBJ2-5; the match to TRBD1 covers 7 bases. Trimming took 3 bases from V and 5 from J; bases not matched to a gene: 6. Germline V gene data show CDR1 as KGHSH and CDR2 as LQKENI. This CDR3 is built from 14 residues. CDR3 sequence reads: CASSPSTGVETQYF. The CDR3 nucleotides read TGTGCCAGCTCACCTTCAACAGGGGTGGAGACCCAGTACTTC. The full variable domain, in which reference TRBV18 and TRBJ2-5 provide the parts outside the CDR3, is NAGVMQNPRHLVRRRGQEARLRCSPMKGHSHVYWYRQLPEEGLKFMVYLQKENIIDESGMPKERFSAEFPKEGPSILRIQQVVRGDSAAYFCASSPSTGVETQYFGPGTRLLVL.

The rearrangement uses TRBV7-3 and TRBJ2-6; D remains ambiguous. Germline CDR1 and CDR2: SGHTA and FQGTGA. With 2 bases removed from V and 2 bases from J, the gap between germline ends came to 1 base. The CDR3 length is 13 residues. Here the CDR3 DNA reads TGTGCCAGCAGCTTAGCTGGGGCCAACGTCCTGACTTTC. Translation: CASSLAGANVLTF.

The chain carries TRBV28 and TRBJ1-1; no definite D call. Trimming cost V 5 bases and J 0 bases, with 4 bases left between them. The length of the CDR3 is 12 residues. Germline V gene sequence: CDR1 MDHEN, CDR2 SYDVKM. The CDR3 spells CASSLLNTEAFF. CDR3 sequence (DNA): TGTGCCAGCAGTCTTTTGAACACTGAAGCTTTCTTT.

The V and J genes are TRBV7-9 and TRBJ2-5; D is possibly TRBD2 (5 bases). V was cut by 6 bases and J by 6 bases, with 20 bases left in between. CDR3 length: 15 residues. Germline CDR1 reads SEHNR; CDR2 reads FQNEAQ (reference sequence). CDR3: CASSEVGLNTQTQYF. DNA of the CDR3: TGTGCCAGCAGTGAGGTTGGACTCAACACGCAGACCCAGTACTTC.

The chain links TRBV19 to TRBJ1-2; TRBD1 agrees at 11 bases. Trimming removed 5 bases from V and 7 bases from J; junction bases left unmatched: 9. CDR1 is LNHDA and CDR2 is SQIVND in the germline V gene (reference sequence). The CDR3 has 15 residues. DNA for the CDR3: TGTGCCAGTAGTGAAGGGACAGGGGGGGACCTTGGCTACACCTTC. Amino acids: CASSEGTGGDLGYTF.